Shown below are 19 T cell receptor beta chains from a single sample sequenced in a study of cytomegalovirus exposure and HLA in healthy donors. Primers included in the PCR were 60 Vbeta and 13 Jbeta primers. The data were produced by immunoSEQ multiplex PCR, yet TCRdb's version contains in-frame clones alone and is incomplete. The data hold under 150,000 clones, with just over 70% observed a single time. The specimen was PBMCs. The source of these receptors is a woman in her fifties or sixties in good health and CMV-seropositive.

The chain uses TRBV12-5 and TRBJ2-1; a possible D gene is TRBD2 (7 bases). Germline CDR1 reads LGHNT; CDR2 reads FRNRAP. The CDR3 is 20 amino acids. V gave up 5 bases and J gave up 7 bases, with 33 bases separating them. The CDR3 spells CASGPAGDPTWRGPLNEQFF. The CDR3, as DNA: TGTGCTAGTGGTCCCGCCGGGGACCCAACTTGGCGGGGGCCCTTAAATGAGCAGTTCTTC.

This clone has just a few counts. For the CDR3, the DNA is TGTGCCAGCTCACAAGAGACCCAGTACTTC. Translated, it gives CASSQETQYF. The rearrangement links TRBV7-9 to TRBJ2-5, with unresolved D. The CDR3 has 10 amino acids. Germline V gene data show CDR1 as SEHNR and CDR2 as FQNEAQ (reference sequence). V shed 8 bases and J shed 2 bases, with 3 bases lying between them.

This rearrangement joins TRBV11-3 to TRBJ2-1; no reliable D call. The germline V gene has CDR1 SGHNT and CDR2 YENEEA. The CDR3 contains 15 residues. Deletions cut 5 bases from V and 5 bases from J, with 16 bases between. The CDR3 DNA sequence: TGTGCCAGCAGCCACGGAGCAGTCCTGGACAATGAGCAGTTCTTC. Its translation is CASSHGAVLDNEQFF.

The chain employs TRBV29-1 and TRBJ2-6; TRBD1 aligns across 8 bases. J lost 0 bases, V lost 1 base, and 2 bases had no gene match. The V gene's germline CDR1 is SQVTM and CDR2 ANQGSEA. The CDR3 is 16 amino acids. Here the CDR3 reads CSVEGDRTSGANVLTF. In DNA form, the CDR3 reads TGCAGCGTTGAAGGGGACAGGACCTCTGGGGCCAACGTCCTGACTTTC.

This sequence joins TRBV18 and TRBJ1-2; weak D call: TRBD1 (5 bases). The germline V and J ends were trimmed by 3 bases and 3 bases, with 20 bases remaining between them. CDR3 length: 17 amino acids. Germline V lookup: CDR1 KGHSH, CDR2 LQKENI. The CDR3 loop reads CASSPRDASITDYGYTF. CDR3 in DNA: TGTGCCAGCTCACCGCGGGACGCCTCTATCACTGACTATGGCTACACCTTC.

This clone was counted only a few times. The chain joins TRBV6-1 to TRBJ1-2, with TRBD1 as a possible D gene (5 bases). The CDR3 totals 13 residues. Germline CDR1 and CDR2: MNHNS and SASEGT. V was clipped by 0 bases and J by 6 bases, with 8 bases between them. The CDR3 here is CASSEARGNGYTF. CDR3 DNA: TGTGCCAGCAGTGAAGCGCGGGGGAATGGCTACACCTTC.

The chain recombines TRBV19 with TRBJ2-7; TRBD1 matches 10 bases. This CDR3 comprises 13 residues. The trim removed 6 bases at V and 5 bases at J, leaving 4 bases unmatched. The V gene's germline CDR1 is LNHDA and CDR2 SQIVND (reference sequence). The CDR3 reads CASRRQGADEQYF. The CDR3 DNA follows: TGTGCCAGTAGACGACAGGGGGCAGACGAGCAGTACTTC.

V is TRBV7-3 and J is TRBJ2-2, with D hard to call. CDR3 size: 14 residues. Germline CDR1 is SGHTA and CDR2 is FQGTGA. Trimming cost V 6 bases and J 2 bases, with 10 bases left between them. The CDR3 DNA reads as TGTGCCAGCAGTTTCGACTTCAACACCGGGGAGCTGTTTTTT. It translates to CASSFDFNTGELFF.

Regarding this clone: The junction differs from germline at one of its ends, possibly a read error. The rearrangement links TRBV5-3 to TRBJ1-1; D not certain. TRBV5-3 is known as an ORF, though its function is uncertain. This CDR3 is built from 14 residues. CDR3 sequence: CARSFSAERTEALF. As DNA, the CDR3 is TGTGCCAGAAGCTTCTCGGCCGAGAGGACTGAAGCTCTCTTT.

The V and J genes are TRBV5-1 and TRBJ1-5, with no clear D. The CDR3 runs 14 residues. Germline CDR1 SGHRS, CDR2 YFSETQ. With 0 bases removed from V and 3 bases from J, the gap between germline ends came to 7 bases. CDR3 bases: TGCGCCAGCAGCTTGGGGGAGGTCAATCAGCCCCAGCATTTT. Amino acid sequence: CASSLGEVNQPQHF.

This clone was detected only once. V gene TRBV19 combines with J gene TRBJ2-5; 9 bases match TRBD1. CDR1 LNHDA and CDR2 SQIVND come from the germline V gene (reference sequence). With 1 base clipped from V and 4 bases from J, the junction kept 4 bases outside the gene matches. CDR3 length equals 15 residues. The CDR3 region has the DNA TGTGCCAGTAGTATAGGACAGGGGGGAAGAGAGACCCAGTACTTC. Protein: CASSIGQGGRETQYF.

The chain carries TRBV6-1 and TRBJ2-3; 9 nucleotides match TRBD2. This CDR3 comprises 15 residues. Germline V gene lookup returns CDR1 MNHNS and CDR2 SASEGT. V lost 5 bases and J lost 2; bases outside the gene matches: 5. The CDR3 reads CASSSLAGPTDTQYF. Written as DNA, the CDR3 is TGTGCCAGCAGTAGTCTAGCGGGGCCCACAGATACGCAGTATTTT.

The gene calls are TRBV5-1 and TRBJ2-5, with 8 bases matching TRBD2. Germline values: CDR1 SGHRS, CDR2 YFSETQ. V shed 0 bases, J shed 3 bases, and the junction held 4 bases outside the gene matches. This CDR3 is 15 amino acids long. As DNA, the CDR3 is TGCGCCAGCAGCTTGGCCCCGGGGGGGGAAGAGACCCAGTACTTC. Residues: CASSLAPGGEETQYF.

The chain combines TRBV6-6 with TRBJ1-4; 9 bases are a match to TRBD1. The CDR3 totals 13 residues. J lost 6 bases, V lost 5 bases, and 1 base had no gene match. Germline V gene data show CDR1 as MNHNY and CDR2 as SVGAGI (reference sequence). The CDR3 sequence is CASSGTGHEKLFF. The DNA of the CDR3 is TGTGCCAGCAGTGGGACAGGGCATGAAAAACTGTTTTTT.

This clone was detected once. The chain recombines TRBV9 with TRBJ1-3; tentative D call: TRBD1 (6 bases). The CDR3 is made up of 14 amino acids. V was clipped by 0 bases and J by 4 bases, with 8 bases between them. The germline V gene encodes CDR1 SGDLS and CDR2 YYNGEE. The DNA for the CDR3 is TGTGCCAGCAGCGTAGAGGGGGTCGGAAACACCATATATTTT. It specifies CASSVEGVGNTIYF. Full variable domain (missing parts from reference TRBV9 and TRBJ1-3): DSGVTQTPKHLITATGQRVTLRCSPRSGDLSVYWYQQSLDQGLQFLIQYYNGEERAKGNILERFSAQQFPDLHSELNLSSLELGDSALYFCASSVEGVGNTIYFGEGSWLTVV.

Worth noting for this clone: Other nucleotide sequences from this sample produce the same CDR3. The V call is TRBV5-1, the J call TRBJ1-6; no definite D call. Between the trimmed V and J ends, which lost 0 bases and 0 bases, there was a span of 7 bases. Germline CDR1 SGHRS, CDR2 YFSETQ. The CDR3 spans 16 residues. CDR3 in amino acids: CASSLGPSSYNSPLHF. The CDR3 DNA follows: TGCGCCAGCAGCTTGGGGCCCAGCTCCTATAATTCACCCCTCCACTTT. The full variable domain, rest sourced from reference TRBV5-1 and TRBJ1-6, is KAGVTQTPRYLIKTRGQQVTLSCSPISGHRSVSWYQQTPGQGLQFLFEYFSETQRNKGNFPGRFSGRQFSNSRSEMNVSTLELGDSALYLCASSLGPSSYNSPLHFGNGTRLTVT.

The V gene is TRBV5-1, the J gene TRBJ1-2; 7 positions agree with TRBD1. CDR1 and CDR2 (germline): SGHRS, YFSETQ. Trimming took 2 bases from V and 8 from J; bases not matched to a gene: 6. The CDR3 is 13 residues long. CDR3 DNA: TGCGCCAGCAGCTTAGGGACAGCACTCGGCTACACCTTC. This gives the protein CASSLGTALGYTF.

The gene calls are TRBV6-1 and TRBJ1-3; 8 bases map to TRBD1. J lost 4 bases, V lost 4 bases, and 3 bases had no gene match. Looked up from germline, CDR1 is MNHNS and CDR2 is SASEGT. This CDR3 region has 14 residues. CDR3 coding DNA: TGTGCCAGCAGTGGCCGGGACAGGGGAAACACCATATATTTT. Encoded protein: CASSGRDRGNTIYF.

This clone was detected only a few times. The rearrangement uses TRBV5-6 and TRBJ2-5; 9 bases fit TRBD2. The germline gives CDR1 SGHDT, CDR2 YYEEEE. After removal of 4 bases from V and 5 bases from J, the junction contained 9 bases not matched to a gene. This CDR3 contains 15 residues. This CDR3 is CASSGAGAGGETQYF. CDR3 DNA sequence: TGTGCCAGCAGCGGGGCCGGGGCGGGGGGGGAGACCCAGTACTTC. The variable domain in full, with the rest retrieved from reference TRBV5-6 and TRBJ2-5, is DAGVTQSPTHLIKTRGQQVTLRCSPKSGHDTVSWYQQALGQGPQFIFQYYEEEERQRGNFPDRFSGHQFPNYSSELNVNALLLGDSALYLCASSGAGAGGETQYFGPGTRLLVL.